This note documents a single T cell receptor beta chain sequence. Its cognate antigen is unknown. The source material, RNA transcripts, was used to amplify TCR beta CDR3 regions. With the HTBI primer set, the TCR CDR3 went through a first round of RT-PCR. From the multiplex PCR reads, TCRdb called clonotypes with MiXCR, one entry per CDR3 protein. The sample lists 50,000 to 55,000 distinct CDR3 sequences, about half occurring once. These data originate in a study of T cells in Graves' hyperthyroidism and ophthalmopathy. Trimming took off 3 bases at V and 5 bases at J, with 16 bases between the two ends. Germline values: CDR1 SGHTA, CDR2 FQGNSA. The CDR3 length is 15 residues. Study-wide findings and caveats: Most clonotypes that expanded in the thyroid above 0.001 also showed up in blood.

Clinical symptoms, serum thyroxine, TRAb, thyroid ultrasound and orbital computed tomography informed diagnoses. Sequencing used blood. This chain links TRBV7-2 with TRBJ2-5; D is possibly TRBD1 or TRBD2 (5 bases each). The sequence derives from a woman aged 45 to 65 with Graves' ophthalmopathy. The CDR3 sequence is CASSLGYGGGETQYF. Here the CDR3 DNA reads TGTGCCAGCAGCTTGGGGTATGGGGGTGGGGAGACCCAGTACTTC. Together with reference TRBV7-2 and TRBJ2-5, the CDR3 gives the full variable domain: GAGVSQSPSNKVTEKGKDVELRCDPISGHTALYWYRQSLGQGLEFLIYFQGNSAPDKSGLPSDRFSAERTGGSVSTLTIQRTQQEDSAVYLCASSLGYGGGETQYFGPGTRLLVL.